This TCR beta chain is from a study of glioma-infiltrating T cells after dendritic cell vaccination. Study information: Dendritic cells derived from monocytes and pulsed with autologous tumor lysate formed the vaccine.

The CDR3 totals 15 residues. Germline V gene data show CDR1 as MGHRA and CDR2 as YSYEKL. The primer mix had 60 V beta and 13 J beta primers. Clones were sequenced by immunoSEQ multiplex PCR, and TCRdb holds only the in-frame ones, with some missing. The sample has about 38,000 clones, approximately 82% seen once; the top ten hold approximately 8.4%. None of the glioblastoma patients had an isocitrate dehydrogenase mutation. V and J are TRBV4-1 and TRBJ2-5; 8 nucleotides match TRBD2. The J call may be in error: the DNA end matches TRBJ2-7 better. This TCR was recovered from a human donor with glioblastoma. The sample was blood, taken before dendritic cell vaccination. The CDR3: CASSRVIAGNYEQYF. The CDR3 bases are TGCGCCAGCAGCCGTGTAATAGCGGGGAACTACGAGCAGTACTTC.